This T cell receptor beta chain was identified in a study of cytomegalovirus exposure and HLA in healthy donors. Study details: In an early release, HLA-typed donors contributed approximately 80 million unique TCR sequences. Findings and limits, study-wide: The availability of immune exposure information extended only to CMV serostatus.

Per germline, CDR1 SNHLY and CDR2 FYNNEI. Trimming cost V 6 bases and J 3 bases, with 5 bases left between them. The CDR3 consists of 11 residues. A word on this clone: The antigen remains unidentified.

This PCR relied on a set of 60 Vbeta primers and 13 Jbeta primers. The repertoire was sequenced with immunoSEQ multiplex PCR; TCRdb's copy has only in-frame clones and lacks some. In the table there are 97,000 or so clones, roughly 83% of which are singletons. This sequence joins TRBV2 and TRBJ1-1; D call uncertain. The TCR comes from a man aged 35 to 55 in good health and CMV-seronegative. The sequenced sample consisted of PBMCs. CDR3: CASSLYTEAFF. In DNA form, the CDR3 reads TGTGCCAGCAGCCTTTACACTGAAGCTTTCTTT.